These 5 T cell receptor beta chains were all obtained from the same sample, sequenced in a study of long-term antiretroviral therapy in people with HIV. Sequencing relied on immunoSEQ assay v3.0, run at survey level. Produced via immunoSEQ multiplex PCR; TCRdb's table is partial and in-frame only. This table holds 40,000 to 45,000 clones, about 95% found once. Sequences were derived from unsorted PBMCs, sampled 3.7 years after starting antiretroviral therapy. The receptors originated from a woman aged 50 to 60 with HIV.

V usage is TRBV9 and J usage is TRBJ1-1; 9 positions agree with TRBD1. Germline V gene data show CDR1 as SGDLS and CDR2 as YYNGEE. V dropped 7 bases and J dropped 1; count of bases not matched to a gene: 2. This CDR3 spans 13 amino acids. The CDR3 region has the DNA TGTGCCAGCTCACAGGGGGCGAACACTGAAGCTTTCTTT. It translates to CASSQGANTEAFF.

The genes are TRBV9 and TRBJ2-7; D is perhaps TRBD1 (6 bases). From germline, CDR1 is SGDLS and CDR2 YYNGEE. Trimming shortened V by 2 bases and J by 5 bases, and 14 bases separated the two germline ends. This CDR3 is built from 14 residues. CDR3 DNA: TGTGCCAGCAGCGTGGGGGCAGGGGCGCACGAGCAGTACTTC. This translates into CASSVGAGAHEQYF.

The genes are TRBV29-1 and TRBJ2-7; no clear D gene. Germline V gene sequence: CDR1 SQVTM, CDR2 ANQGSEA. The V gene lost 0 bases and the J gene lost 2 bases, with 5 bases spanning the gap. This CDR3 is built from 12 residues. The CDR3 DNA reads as TGCAGCGTTGAAGAAAATCCCTACGAGCAGTACTTC. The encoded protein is CSVEENPYEQYF.

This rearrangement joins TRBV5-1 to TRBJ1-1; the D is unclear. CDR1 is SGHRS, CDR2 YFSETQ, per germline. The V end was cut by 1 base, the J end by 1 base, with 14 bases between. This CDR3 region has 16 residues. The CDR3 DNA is TGCGCCAGCAGCTTGAGCGTAGGCGCGGGGAACACTGAAGCTTTCTTT. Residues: CASSLSVGAGNTEAFF.

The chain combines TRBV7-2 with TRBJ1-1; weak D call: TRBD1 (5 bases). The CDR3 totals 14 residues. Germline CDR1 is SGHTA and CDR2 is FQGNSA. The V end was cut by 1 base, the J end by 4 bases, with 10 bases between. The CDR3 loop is CASSLEPGPTEAFF. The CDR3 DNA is TGTGCCAGCAGCTTAGAGCCAGGGCCCACTGAAGCTTTCTTT.